This T cell receptor (beta chain) comes out of a study of T-cell memory formation after mild COVID-19. Study observations and caveats: Contracting CD4+ clones sat mainly in CM and EM; CD8+ in EMRA.

This clonotype was counted only a few times. The antigen remains unidentified. Germline-derived CDR1 and CDR2 are SEHNR and FQNEAQ (reference sequence). Trimming pared 0 bases from V and 5 bases from J, leaving 4 bases between. The CDR3 sequence is 13 residues long. Constant-segment-primed 5'RACE gave TCR alpha and TCR beta cDNA libraries with sample barcodes and UMIs. TCRdb ran MiXCR on the 5' RACE reads and lists one entry per CDR3 protein. The table lists 300,000 to 350,000 distinct CDR3 sequences, 12% to 15% of them singletons. The chain is built from TRBV7-9 and TRBJ2-2; unclear D gene. The sequencing sample was made of PBMCs or a T cell subset sorted from them (not recorded which). This receptor was taken from a man aged 18 to 29 who had mild COVID-19 (a few samples of this study predate the infection). Cell type and time point are not known. As DNA, the CDR3 is TGTGCCAGCAGCTTAGCGCTGACCGGGGAGCTGTTTTTT. Translation: CASSLALTGELFF.